This T cell receptor (beta chain) was recovered during a study of blood T cell repertoires in COVID-19. About the study: From the United States, Italy and Spain came samples of acute and convalescent COVID-19.

Generated by immunoSEQ multiplex PCR, the TCRdb table keeps only in-frame clones and is missing some. The sample comprises around 130,000 clones, around nine tenths of which are singletons, and approximately 2.3% rests with the top ten. The CDR3 has 17 amino acids. The germline V gene has CDR1 WNHNN and CDR2 SYGVQD (reference sequence). Trimming pared 10 bases from V and 0 bases from J, leaving 19 bases between. Participant ages covered about 18 to 100 years across around 22 US areas. Either two negative PCRs, clearance, or symptom resolution qualified Cohort 3 donors as recovered. Sequenced material: PBMCs or T cells enriched from blood (not recorded which). This clonotype was obtained from a woman aged 45-60 years who had recovered from COVID-19. The rearrangement uses TRBV10-1 and TRBJ1-6; tentatively, D is TRBD1 (6 bases). The CDR3 reads CATLRWGRCSYNSPLHF. The CDR3 region has the DNA TGCGCCACTCTAAGGTGGGGGCGCTGCTCCTATAATTCACCCCTCCACTTT.